Following are 29 T cell receptor beta chains from one sample sequenced in a study of blood T cells in healthy people across ages (dated by TCRdb to between 2014 and 2017). Receptor amplification or capture employed 5' RACE. Sequencing used an Illumina HiSeq 2500. The second PCR ran for about 7 to 11 cycles and used a J-beta primer mix along with a sample-barcoded 5' primer. TCRdb applied fastp at Q25 and MiXCR to the public reads, then kept only in-frame beta chains. Under each unique CDR3 protein, matching rows form one entry showing the most common genes and DNA. The sample includes some 900,000 distinct CDR3 sequences, with under 50% observed a single time. About an eighth of the sample comes from the top ten. Material: blood. The origin of the receptors is a man under 40 in good health.

The CDR3 DNA is TGTGCCAGCTCAAGCGAGTACGGAAGCTCCGAGCAGTACTTC. Residues: CASSSEYGSSEQYF. The rearrangement uses TRBV18 and TRBJ2-5; no clear D gene. The end of the DNA fits TRBJ2-7 better, so the J call may be wrong. Per the germline V gene, CDR1 is KGHSH and CDR2 is LQKENI. The CDR3 covers 14 residues.

This clonotype was seen more than once but under ten times. J is TRBJ1-1 and V is TRBV7-9; D uncertain. The germline CDR1 and CDR2 sequences are SEHNR and FQNEAQ (reference sequence). Trimming cost V 2 bases and J 1 base, with 11 bases left between them. CDR3 size: 15 residues. This chain's CDR3 is CASSLTVDGNTEAFF. The CDR3 nucleotides read TGTGCCAGCAGCTTAACGGTAGACGGGAACACTGAAGCTTTCTTT.

This clonotype turned up a few times. CDR3 nucleotides: TGTGCCAGCAGCTCGCAGGGAAACAATGAGCAGTTCTTC. Protein: CASSSQGNNEQFF. The V gene is TRBV7-9, the J gene TRBJ2-1, with D possibly TRBD1 on 5 matching bases. CDR1 is SEHNR, CDR2 FQNEAQ, per germline (reference sequence). The CDR3 covers 13 residues. Deletions cut 4 bases from V and 5 bases from J, with 9 bases between.

The gene calls are TRBV12-3 or TRBV12-4 and TRBJ2-3, with D perhaps matching TRBD2 (5 bases). The CDR3 is 16 amino acids. V gave up 2 bases and J gave up 0 bases, with 12 bases separating them. DNA of the CDR3: TGTGCCAGCAGTTTATTGGGAGCGATAAGCACAGATACGCAGTATTTT. This sequence encodes CASSLLGAISTDTQYF.

This chain uses TRBV2 with TRBJ2-3; 11 nucleotides align to TRBD1. Germline CDR1 reads SNHLY; CDR2 reads FYNNEI. The V segment lost 8 bases and the J segment 4 bases; nucleotides outside the gene matches: 5. CDR3 length: 14 amino acids. The CDR3 reads CASRTGGIADTQYF. As DNA, the CDR3 is TGTGCCAGCCGGACAGGGGGCATCGCAGATACGCAGTATTTT.

This clonotype was counted many times. The chain joins TRBV15 to TRBJ1-2; D is unresolved. CDR3 length equals 12 residues. Germline V CDR1 and CDR2: LNHNV, YYDKDF (reference sequence). Trimming cost V 0 bases and J 10 bases, with 9 bases left between them. CDR3 sequence (DNA): TGTGCCACCAGCAGAGATATGGTAGACTACACCTTC. The encoded protein is CATSRDMVDYTF.

This clonotype has a handful of counts. CDR3 coding DNA: TGTGCCAGCAGCCCGGGCAGGGCGCCCTTCTATGGCTACACCTTC. Its protein product is CASSPGRAPFYGYTF. The V call is TRBV6-5, the J call TRBJ1-2; perhaps TRBD1 as D (5 bases). Germline loops: CDR1 MNHEY, CDR2 SVGAGI. There are 15 residues in the CDR3. Trimming pared 6 bases from V and 4 bases from J, leaving 18 bases between.

The chain links TRBV20-1 to TRBJ1-4, with D possibly TRBD1 on 5 matching bases. Deletions cut 5 bases from V and 4 bases from J, with 14 bases between. CDR1 and CDR2 from the germline V gene are DFQATT and SNEGSKA (reference sequence). CDR3 length equals 14 residues. CDR3 nucleotides: TGCAGTGCTCCCCACGGGGCGGTTAATGAAAAACTGTTTTTT. This codes for CSAPHGAVNEKLFF.

This clonotype was detected only a few times. This chain uses TRBV12-3 or TRBV12-4 with TRBJ2-1; D call uncertain. CDR3 length equals 11 residues. V lost 6 bases and J lost 9, with 9 bases in between. The CDR3 nucleotides are TGTGCCAGCAGCCCCCTCCGTGAGCAGTTCTTC. It specifies CASSPLREQFF.

This rearrangement joins TRBV23-1 to TRBJ2-3; 9 positions match TRBD1. TRBV23-1 is an open reading frame, and its role is uncertain. The CDR3 is 18 amino acids. With 3 bases clipped from V and 4 bases from J, the junction kept 14 bases outside the gene matches. For the CDR3, the DNA is TGCGCCAGCAGTCAGTCGGAGGAGGGGACAGGGTTCCCAGATACGCAGTATTTT. This translates into CASSQSEEGTGFPDTQYF.

The chain has TRBV5-1 and TRBJ2-7; possibly TRBD1 for D (6 bases). This CDR3 has 14 residues. V was trimmed by 4 bases and J by 2 bases, leaving 13 bases between them. CDR1 and CDR2 from the germline V gene are SGHRS and YFSETQ. CDR3 bases: TGCGCCAGCAGCGGGGGCGCCTTAACCTACGAGCAGTACTTC. This translates into CASSGGALTYEQYF. The full variable domain, in which reference TRBV5-1 and TRBJ2-7 provide the parts outside the CDR3, is KAGVTQTPRYLIKTRGQQVTLSCSPISGHRSVSWYQQTPGQGLQFLFEYFSETQRNKGNFPGRFSGRQFSNSRSEMNVSTLELGDSALYLCASSGGALTYEQYFGPGTRLTVT.

This clonotype has just a few counts. The chain employs TRBV6-6 and TRBJ2-3; no definite D call. Trimming removed 2 bases at V and 6 bases at J, with 21 bases between. The germline V gene encodes CDR1 MNHNY and CDR2 SVGAGI (reference sequence). The CDR3 length is 17 residues. CDR3 amino acids: CASSYIFHDGATDTQYF. The CDR3 nucleotides are TGTGCCAGCAGTTACATTTTCCACGACGGCGCTACGGATACGCAGTATTTT.

The chain carries TRBV27 and TRBJ1-6, with 8 bases aligning to TRBD1. The CDR3 runs 16 residues. The germline CDR1 and CDR2 sequences are MNHEY and SMNVEV (reference sequence). V trimming: 5 bases; J trimming: 7 bases; junction bases outside the gene matches: 10. The chain's CDR3 is CASSDQGALVNSPLHF. The CDR3 region has the DNA TGTGCCAGCAGTGACCAGGGGGCGCTCGTAAATTCACCCCTCCACTTT.

This clonotype was counted a single time. The CDR3 sequence: CASREINTEAFF. The CDR3 DNA reads TGTGCCAGCAGGGAGATAAACACTGAAGCTTTCTTT. The chain employs TRBV2 and TRBJ1-1; no definite D call. Trimming removed 6 bases at V and 2 bases at J, with 7 bases between. Per the germline V gene, CDR1 is SNHLY and CDR2 is FYNNEI. The CDR3 has 12 residues.

V is TRBV20-1 and J is TRBJ2-3, with D perhaps TRBD1 (5 bases). Deletions cut 6 bases from V and 0 bases from J, with 13 bases between. CDR3 length equals 14 residues. Germline V gene sequence: CDR1 DFQATT, CDR2 SNEGSKA (reference sequence). This CDR3 is CSAPTVTSTDTQYF. CDR3 nucleotides: TGCAGTGCGCCGACAGTTACTAGCACAGATACGCAGTATTTT.

This clonotype appeared a few times. V usage is TRBV5-1 and J usage is TRBJ2-7; TRBD1 matches 7 bases. Germline lookup yields CDR1 SGHRS and CDR2 YFSETQ. Trimming at V came to 3 bases and at J to 0 bases, leaving 6 bases not matched to a gene. This CDR3 has 15 amino acids. CDR3 sequence reads: CASSWGQSSSYEQYF. CDR3 nucleotide sequence: TGCGCCAGCAGCTGGGGACAGTCTTCCTCCTACGAGCAGTACTTC.

The J gene is TRBJ2-1, the V gene TRBV7-9; 8 positions match TRBD2. There are 16 residues in the CDR3. The V gene end was trimmed by 2 bases and the J gene end by 8 bases; junction bases not matched to a gene: 11. Germline assignment: CDR1 SEHNR and CDR2 FQNEAQ (reference sequence). CDR3 sequence reads: CASSLLAGLSLDEQFF. In DNA, the CDR3 is TGTGCCAGCAGCTTACTAGCGGGCCTTAGCCTCGATGAGCAGTTCTTC.

The CDR3 DNA sequence: TGTGCCAGCAGCCAAGGATGGTCCGTCTACGAGCAGTACTTC. Amino acids: CASSQGWSVYEQYF. The chain carries TRBV14 and TRBJ2-7; D is unclear. The CDR3 sequence is 14 residues long. Trimming removed 1 base at V and 3 bases at J, with 10 bases between. Germline assignment: CDR1 SGHDN and CDR2 FVKESK. Filled out from reference TRBV14 and TRBJ2-7, the complete variable domain reads EAGVTQFPSHSVIEKGQTVTLRCDPISGHDNLYWYRRVMGKEIKFLLHFVKESKQDESGMPNNRFLAERTGGTYSTLKVQPAELEDSGVYFCASSQGWSVYEQYFGPGTRLTVT.

This clonotype was recorded only once. V is TRBV2 and J is TRBJ1-4; a possible D gene is TRBD1 (6 bases). The germline CDR1 and CDR2 sequences are SNHLY and FYNNEI. V dropped 7 bases and J dropped 5 bases, with 8 bases sitting between them. The CDR3 totals 12 residues. The CDR3: CASTGENEKLFF. The DNA of the CDR3 is TGTGCCAGCACAGGGGAAAATGAAAAACTGTTTTTT. Full variable domain (rest looked up from reference TRBV2 and TRBJ1-4): EPEVTQTPSHQVTQMGQEVILRCVPISNHLYFYWYRQILGQKVEFLVSFYNNEISEKSEIFDDQFSVERPDGSNFTLKIRSTKLEDSAMYFCASTGENEKLFFGSGTQLSVL.

The chain is built from TRBV6-7 and TRBJ2-5, with D possibly matching TRBD2 (5 bases). TRBV6-7 is assigned to the ORF class and has an uncertain function. V lost 4 bases to trimming and J lost 1 base, with 22 bases between them. This CDR3 is built from 18 residues. The CDR3 loop reads CASSCKRIGGSRQETQYF. DNA of the CDR3: TGTGCCAGCAGTTGTAAGCGGATCGGCGGATCACGCCAAGAGACCCAGTACTTC.

This sequence joins TRBV4-1 and TRBJ2-1, with 7 bases that match TRBD1. There are 18 residues in the CDR3. CDR1 and CDR2 (germline): MGHRA, YSYEKL. The junction had 14 bases not matched to a gene; V was cut back by 1 base and J by 5 bases. The CDR3 loop is CASSQAGRDRATHNEQFF. CDR3 DNA: TGCGCCAGCAGCCAAGCCGGACGCGACAGGGCAACCCACAATGAGCAGTTCTTC.

The chain employs TRBV11-3 and TRBJ1-6; TRBD1 matches at 7 bases. The V gene end was trimmed by 3 bases and the J gene end by 0 bases; junction bases not matched to a gene: 5. The CDR3 totals 17 residues. Germline assignment: CDR1 SGHNT and CDR2 YENEEA. The CDR3 protein is CASSFWDRDSYNSPLHF. The CDR3 region has the DNA TGTGCCAGCAGCTTTTGGGACAGAGACTCCTATAATTCACCCCTCCACTTT.

The rearrangement uses TRBV5-1 and TRBJ2-3, with a possible D match to TRBD1 (6 bases). The CDR3 is 14 amino acids. V was trimmed by 5 bases and J by 3 bases, leaving 13 bases between them. The germline CDR1 and CDR2 sequences are SGHRS and YFSETQ. This CDR3 reads CASRPGQETDTQYF. The CDR3 DNA follows: TGCGCCAGCAGGCCGGGACAAGAAACAGATACGCAGTATTTT. The full variable domain, rest sourced from reference TRBV5-1 and TRBJ2-3, is KAGVTQTPRYLIKTRGQQVTLSCSPISGHRSVSWYQQTPGQGLQFLFEYFSETQRNKGNFPGRFSGRQFSNSRSEMNVSTLELGDSALYLCASRPGQETDTQYFGPGTRLTVL.

The gene calls are TRBV6-1 and TRBJ1-6; no firm D call. V lost 3 bases to trimming and J lost 5 bases, with 2 bases between them. In germline, CDR1 is MNHNS, CDR2 SASEGT. The CDR3 spans 12 residues. For the CDR3, the DNA is TGTGCCAGCAGTGAGCATAATTCACCCCTCCACTTT. Translating gives CASSEHNSPLHF.

This clonotype was counted a few times. The genes are TRBV6-5 and TRBJ2-1, with 9 bases fitting TRBD1. V shed 6 bases, J shed 4 bases, and the junction held 7 bases outside the gene matches. The CDR3 is 15 residues long. Germline lookup yields CDR1 MNHEY and CDR2 SVGAGI. The CDR3 reads CASSAGQGIYNEQFF. In DNA, the CDR3 is TGTGCCAGCAGCGCCGGACAGGGGATTTACAATGAGCAGTTCTTC.

CDR3 in amino acids: CASSARTGNYNSPLHF. The CDR3 coding sequence is TGTGCCAGCAGCGCCCGGACAGGCAACTATAATTCACCCCTCCACTTT. The rearrangement joins TRBV3-1 to TRBJ1-6; TRBD1 matches at 7 bases. The CDR3 is made up of 16 amino acids. Trimming at V came to 5 bases and at J to 3 bases, leaving 7 bases not matched to a gene. Germline values: CDR1 LGHDT, CDR2 YNNKEL (reference sequence).

V and J are TRBV11-1 and TRBJ2-1; no reliable D call. The CDR3 has 12 residues. CDR1 and CDR2 (germline): SGHAT, FQDESV (reference sequence). V was clipped by 6 bases and J by 10 bases, with 13 bases between them. CDR3 in amino acids: CASSPRFLEQFF. The CDR3 DNA reads as TGTGCCAGCAGTCCGCGGTTCCTCGAGCAGTTCTTC.

The chain employs TRBV4-2 and TRBJ2-7, with 11 bases lining up with TRBD2. Trimming at V came to 4 bases and at J to 3 bases, leaving 8 bases not matched to a gene. CDR3 size: 16 residues. The germline gives CDR1 LGHNA, CDR2 YNFKEQ. CDR3 DNA: TGTGCCAGCAGCCCCCTGACTAGCGGGGTATTCTACGAGCAGTACTTC. Its protein product is CASSPLTSGVFYEQYF.

This clonotype was seen a few times. The genes are TRBV18 and TRBJ2-3; D is possibly TRBD1 (6 bases). CDR3 length: 14 amino acids. V lost 6 bases and J lost 0, with 10 bases in between. Germline V gene sequence: CDR1 KGHSH, CDR2 LQKENI. The chain's CDR3 is CASSWTDSTDTQYF. The CDR3 region has the DNA TGTGCCAGCTCGTGGACAGATAGCACAGATACGCAGTATTTT.